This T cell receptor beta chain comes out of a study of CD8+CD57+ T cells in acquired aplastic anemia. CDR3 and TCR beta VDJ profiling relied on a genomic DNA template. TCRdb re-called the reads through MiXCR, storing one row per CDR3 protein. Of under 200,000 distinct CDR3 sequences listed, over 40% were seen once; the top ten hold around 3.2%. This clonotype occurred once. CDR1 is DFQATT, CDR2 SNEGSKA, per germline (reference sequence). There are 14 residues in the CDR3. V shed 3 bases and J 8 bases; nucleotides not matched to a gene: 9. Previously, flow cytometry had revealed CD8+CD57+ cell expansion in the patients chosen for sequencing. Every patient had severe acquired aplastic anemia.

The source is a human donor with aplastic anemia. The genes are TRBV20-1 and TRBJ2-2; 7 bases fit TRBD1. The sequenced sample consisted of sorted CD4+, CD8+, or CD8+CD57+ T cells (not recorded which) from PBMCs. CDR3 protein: CSASRAQGMGELFF. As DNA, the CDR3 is TGCAGTGCTAGTAGGGCACAGGGGATGGGGGAGCTGTTTTTT.